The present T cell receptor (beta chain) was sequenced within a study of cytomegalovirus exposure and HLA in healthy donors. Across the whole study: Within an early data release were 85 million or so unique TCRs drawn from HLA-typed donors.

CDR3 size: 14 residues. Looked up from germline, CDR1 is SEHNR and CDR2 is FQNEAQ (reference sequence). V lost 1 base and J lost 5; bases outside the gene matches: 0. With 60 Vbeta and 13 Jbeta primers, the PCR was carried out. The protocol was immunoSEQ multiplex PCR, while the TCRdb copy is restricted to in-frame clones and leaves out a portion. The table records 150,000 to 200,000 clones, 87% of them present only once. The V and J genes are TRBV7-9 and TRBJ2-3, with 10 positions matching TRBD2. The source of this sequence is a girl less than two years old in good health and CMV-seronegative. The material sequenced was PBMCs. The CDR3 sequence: CASSLVAGGDTQYF. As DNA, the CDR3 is TGTGCCAGCAGCTTAGTAGCGGGGGGAGATACGCAGTATTTT.